This T cell receptor (beta chain) emerged from a study of OX40 agonist ivuxolimab in advanced cancers. Here immunoSEQ multiplex PCR was the method, and the copy in TCRdb shows in-frame clones only, minus some. This sample has tens of thousands of clones, with 92% found just once. Germline-derived CDR1 and CDR2 are SGHDT and YYEEEE. V lost 6 bases to trimming and J lost 8 bases; unmatched junction nucleotides: 5. The CDR3 covers 14 residues. Patients with autoimmune history or systemic immunosuppression were excluded. The gene calls are TRBV5-6 and TRBJ2-1; TRBD2 aligns across 13 bases. Sequenced material: CD4+ or CD8+ T cells sorted from blood, taken in a trial of the OX40 agonist ivuxolimab. This receptor was identified in an adult with an advanced solid tumor such as melanoma, head and neck, liver or kidney cancer. CDR3: CASTGLAGRYEQFF. CDR3 DNA sequence: TGTGCCAGCACGGGACTAGCGGGAAGGTATGAGCAGTTCTTC.